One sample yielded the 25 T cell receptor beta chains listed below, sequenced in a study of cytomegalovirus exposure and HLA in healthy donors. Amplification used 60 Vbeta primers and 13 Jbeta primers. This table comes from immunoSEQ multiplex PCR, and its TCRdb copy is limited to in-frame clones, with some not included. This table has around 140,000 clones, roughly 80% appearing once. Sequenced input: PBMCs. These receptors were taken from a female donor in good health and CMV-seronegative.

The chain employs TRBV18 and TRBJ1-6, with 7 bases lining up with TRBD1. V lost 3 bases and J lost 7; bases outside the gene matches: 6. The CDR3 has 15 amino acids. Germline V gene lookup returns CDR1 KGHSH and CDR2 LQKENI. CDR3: CASSPNRGYNSPLHF. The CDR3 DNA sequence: TGTGCCAGCTCACCCAACAGGGGTTACAATTCACCCCTCCACTTT.

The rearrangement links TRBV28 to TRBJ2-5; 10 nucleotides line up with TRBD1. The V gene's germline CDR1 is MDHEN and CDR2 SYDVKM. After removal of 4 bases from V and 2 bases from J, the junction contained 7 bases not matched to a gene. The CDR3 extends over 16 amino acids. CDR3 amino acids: CASSSRDRGAQETQYF. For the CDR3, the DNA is TGTGCCAGCAGTTCCAGGGACAGGGGAGCTCAAGAGACCCAGTACTTC.

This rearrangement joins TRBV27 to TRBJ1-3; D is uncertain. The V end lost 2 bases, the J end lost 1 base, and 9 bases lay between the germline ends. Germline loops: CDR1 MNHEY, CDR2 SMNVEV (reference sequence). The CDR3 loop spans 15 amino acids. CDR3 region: CASSLNRGSGNTIYF. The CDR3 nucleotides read TGTGCCAGCAGTTTAAATCGGGGATCTGGAAACACCATATATTTT.

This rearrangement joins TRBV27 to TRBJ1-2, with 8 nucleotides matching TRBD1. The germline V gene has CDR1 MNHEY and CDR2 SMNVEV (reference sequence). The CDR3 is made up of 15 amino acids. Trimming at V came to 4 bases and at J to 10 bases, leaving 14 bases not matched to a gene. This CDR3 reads CASSSLRTGINAYTF. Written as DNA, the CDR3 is TGTGCCAGCAGTTCTCTCCGGACAGGGATTAATGCCTACACCTTC.

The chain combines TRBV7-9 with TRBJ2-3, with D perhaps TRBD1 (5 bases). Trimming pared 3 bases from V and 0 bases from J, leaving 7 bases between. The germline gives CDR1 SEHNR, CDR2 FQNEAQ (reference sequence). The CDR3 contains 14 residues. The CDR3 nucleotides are TGTGCCAGCAGCTTGGGGCGGAGCACAGATACGCAGTATTTT. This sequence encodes CASSLGRSTDTQYF.

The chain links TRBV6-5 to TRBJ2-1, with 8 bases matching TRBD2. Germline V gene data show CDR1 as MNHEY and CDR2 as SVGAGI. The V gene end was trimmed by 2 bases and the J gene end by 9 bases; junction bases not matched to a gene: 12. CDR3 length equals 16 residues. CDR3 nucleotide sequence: TGTGCCAGCAGTTACCTCAAACGGGGGGGCCGTCCTGAGCAGTTCTTC. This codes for CASSYLKRGGRPEQFF.

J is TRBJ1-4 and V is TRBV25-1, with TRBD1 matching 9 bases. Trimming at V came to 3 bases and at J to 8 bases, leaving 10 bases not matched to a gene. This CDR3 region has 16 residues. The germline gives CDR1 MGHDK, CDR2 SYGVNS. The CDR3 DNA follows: TGTGCCAGCAGTGAGCACAGGGGGCCAGGTGTAGAAAAACTGTTTTTT. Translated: CASSEHRGPGVEKLFF.

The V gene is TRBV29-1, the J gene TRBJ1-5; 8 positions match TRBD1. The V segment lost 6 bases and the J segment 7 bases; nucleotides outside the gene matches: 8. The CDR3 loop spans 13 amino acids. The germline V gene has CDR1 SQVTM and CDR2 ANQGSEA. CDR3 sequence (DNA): TGCAGCGTGGTGCAGGGGGCCGGGCAGCCCCAGCATTTT. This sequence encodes CSVVQGAGQPQHF. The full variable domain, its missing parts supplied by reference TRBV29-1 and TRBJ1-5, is SAVISQKPSRDICQRGTSLTIQCQVDSQVTMMFWYRQQPGQSLTLIATANQGSEATYESGFVIDKFPISRPNLTFSTLTVSNMSPEDSSIYLCSVVQGAGQPQHFGDGTRLSIL.

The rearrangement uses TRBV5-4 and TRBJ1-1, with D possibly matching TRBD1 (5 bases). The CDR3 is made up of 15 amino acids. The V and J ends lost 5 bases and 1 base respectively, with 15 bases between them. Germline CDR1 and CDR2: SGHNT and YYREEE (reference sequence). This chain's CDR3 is CASSWRRGRNTEAFF. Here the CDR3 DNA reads TGTGCCAGCAGTTGGCGACGGGGGAGGAACACTGAAGCTTTCTTT.

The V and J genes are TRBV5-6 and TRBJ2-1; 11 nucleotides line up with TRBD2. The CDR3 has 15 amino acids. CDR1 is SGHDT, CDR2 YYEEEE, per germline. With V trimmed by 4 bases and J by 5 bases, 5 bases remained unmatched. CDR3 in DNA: TGTGCCAGCAGCCCGGGACTAGCGGCTAACAATGAGCAGTTCTTC. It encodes CASSPGLAANNEQFF.

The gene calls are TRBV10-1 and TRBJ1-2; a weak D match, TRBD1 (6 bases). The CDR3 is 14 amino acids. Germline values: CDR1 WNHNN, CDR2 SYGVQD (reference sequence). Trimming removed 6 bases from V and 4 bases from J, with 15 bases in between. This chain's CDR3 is CASRPTDRSYGYTF. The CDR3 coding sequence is TGCGCCAGCAGACCCACCGACAGGAGCTATGGCTACACCTTC.

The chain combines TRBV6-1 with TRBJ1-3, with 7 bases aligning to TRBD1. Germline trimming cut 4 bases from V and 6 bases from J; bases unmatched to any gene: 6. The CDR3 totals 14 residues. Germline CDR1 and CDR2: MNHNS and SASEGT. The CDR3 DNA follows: TGTGCCAGCAGTGTTGAGGGGGCTATAAACACCATATATTTT. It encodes CASSVEGAINTIYF.

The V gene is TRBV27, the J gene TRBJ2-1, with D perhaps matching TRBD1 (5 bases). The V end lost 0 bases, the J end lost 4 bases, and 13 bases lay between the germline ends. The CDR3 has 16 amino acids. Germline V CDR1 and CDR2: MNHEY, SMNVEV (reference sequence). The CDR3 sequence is CASSLSILPGYNEQFF. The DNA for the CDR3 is TGTGCCAGCAGTTTATCGATTCTGCCAGGGTACAATGAGCAGTTCTTC.

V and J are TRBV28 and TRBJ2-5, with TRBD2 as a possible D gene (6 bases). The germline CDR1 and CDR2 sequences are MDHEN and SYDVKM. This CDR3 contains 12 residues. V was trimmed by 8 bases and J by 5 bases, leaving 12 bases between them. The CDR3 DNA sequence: TGTGCCAGCGGGGGGTATCGTGAGACCCAGTACTTC. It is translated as CASGGYRETQYF.

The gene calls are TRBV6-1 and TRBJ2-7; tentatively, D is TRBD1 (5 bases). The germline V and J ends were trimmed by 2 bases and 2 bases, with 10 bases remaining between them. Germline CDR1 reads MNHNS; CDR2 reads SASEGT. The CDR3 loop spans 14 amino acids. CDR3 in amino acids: CASSERQFTYEQYF. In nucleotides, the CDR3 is TGTGCCAGCAGTGAAAGACAGTTCACCTACGAGCAGTACTTC.

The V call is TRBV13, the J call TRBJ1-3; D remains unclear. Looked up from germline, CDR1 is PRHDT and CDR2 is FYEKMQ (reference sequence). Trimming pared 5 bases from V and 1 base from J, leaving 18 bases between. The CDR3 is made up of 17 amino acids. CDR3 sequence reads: CASSTRGGRGSGNTIYF. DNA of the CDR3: TGTGCCAGCAGCACTCGGGGAGGGCGCGGGTCTGGAAACACCATATATTTT.

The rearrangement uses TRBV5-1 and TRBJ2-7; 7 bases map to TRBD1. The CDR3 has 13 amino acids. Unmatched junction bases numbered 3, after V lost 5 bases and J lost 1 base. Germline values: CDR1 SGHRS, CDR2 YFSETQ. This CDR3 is CASSVGQSYEQYF. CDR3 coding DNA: TGCGCCAGCAGTGTGGGACAGTCCTACGAGCAGTACTTC.

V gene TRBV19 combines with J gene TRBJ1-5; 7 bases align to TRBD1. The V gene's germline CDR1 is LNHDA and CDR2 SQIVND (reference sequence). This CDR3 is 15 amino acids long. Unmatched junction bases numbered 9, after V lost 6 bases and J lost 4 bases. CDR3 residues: CASSTGATSNQPQHF. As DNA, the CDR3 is TGTGCCAGTAGCACAGGGGCCACTTCAAATCAGCCCCAGCATTTT. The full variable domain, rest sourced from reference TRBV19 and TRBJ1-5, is DGGITQSPKYLFRKEGQNVTLSCEQNLNHDAMYWYRQDPGQGLRLIYYSQIVNDFQKGDIAEGYSVSREKKESFPLTVTSAQKNPTAFYLCASSTGATSNQPQHFGDGTRLSIL.

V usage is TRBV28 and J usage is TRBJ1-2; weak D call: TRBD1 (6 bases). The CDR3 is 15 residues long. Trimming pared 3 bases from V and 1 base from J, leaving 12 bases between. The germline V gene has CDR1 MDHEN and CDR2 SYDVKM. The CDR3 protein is CASSFAGGVNYGYTF. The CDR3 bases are TGTGCCAGCAGTTTCGCGGGGGGCGTTAACTATGGCTACACCTTC.

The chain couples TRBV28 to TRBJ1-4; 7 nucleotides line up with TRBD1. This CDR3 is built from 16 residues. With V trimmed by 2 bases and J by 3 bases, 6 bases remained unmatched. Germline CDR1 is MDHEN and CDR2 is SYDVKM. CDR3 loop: CASSLTTGAPNEKLFF. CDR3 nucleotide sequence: TGTGCCAGCAGTTTAACAACAGGGGCGCCTAATGAAAAACTGTTTTTT.

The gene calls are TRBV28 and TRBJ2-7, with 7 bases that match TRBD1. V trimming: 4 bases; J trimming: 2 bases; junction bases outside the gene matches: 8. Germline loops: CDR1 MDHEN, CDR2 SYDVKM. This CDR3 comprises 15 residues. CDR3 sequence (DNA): TGTGCCAGCAGTTATAAGACAGGGTTGACCTACGAGCAGTACTTC. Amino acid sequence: CASSYKTGLTYEQYF.

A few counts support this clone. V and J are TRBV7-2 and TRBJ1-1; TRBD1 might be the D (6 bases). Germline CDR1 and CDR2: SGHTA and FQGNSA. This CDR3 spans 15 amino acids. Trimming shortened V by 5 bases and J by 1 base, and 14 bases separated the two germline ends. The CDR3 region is CASSPAGVGNTEAFF. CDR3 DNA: TGTGCCAGCAGCCCCGCAGGGGTGGGGAACACTGAAGCTTTCTTT.

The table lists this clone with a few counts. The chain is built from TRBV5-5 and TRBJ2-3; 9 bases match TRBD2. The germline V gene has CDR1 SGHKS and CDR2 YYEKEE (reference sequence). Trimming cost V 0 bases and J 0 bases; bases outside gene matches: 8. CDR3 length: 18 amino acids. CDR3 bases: TGTGCCAGCAGCTTGGGTCCTCTAGCGGGGAGTAGCACAGATACGCAGTATTTT. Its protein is CASSLGPLAGSSTDTQYF. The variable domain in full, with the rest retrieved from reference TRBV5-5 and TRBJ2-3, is DAGVTQSPTHLIKTRGQQVTLRCSPISGHKSVSWYQQVLGQGPQFIFQYYEKEERGRGNFPDRFSARQFPNYSSELNVNALLLGDSALYLCASSLGPLAGSSTDTQYFGPGTRLTVL.

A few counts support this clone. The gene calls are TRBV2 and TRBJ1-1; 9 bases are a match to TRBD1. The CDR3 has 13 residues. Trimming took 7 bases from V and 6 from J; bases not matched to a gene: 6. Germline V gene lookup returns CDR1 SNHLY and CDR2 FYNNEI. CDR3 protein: CASTRDREAEAFF. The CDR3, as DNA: TGTGCCAGCACTCGGGACAGGGAGGCTGAAGCTTTCTTT.

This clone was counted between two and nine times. CDR3 sequence (DNA): TGTGCCAGCAGCTTGTGGGGGGACAGGCTAGGCAATCAGCCCCAGCATTTT. This translates into CASSLWGDRLGNQPQHF. V is TRBV5-6 and J is TRBJ1-5; the match to TRBD1 covers 8 bases. Germline loops: CDR1 SGHDT, CDR2 YYEEEE. CDR3 length equals 17 residues. The J segment lost 2 bases and the V segment lost 1 base, leaving 8 bases of the junction unmatched.